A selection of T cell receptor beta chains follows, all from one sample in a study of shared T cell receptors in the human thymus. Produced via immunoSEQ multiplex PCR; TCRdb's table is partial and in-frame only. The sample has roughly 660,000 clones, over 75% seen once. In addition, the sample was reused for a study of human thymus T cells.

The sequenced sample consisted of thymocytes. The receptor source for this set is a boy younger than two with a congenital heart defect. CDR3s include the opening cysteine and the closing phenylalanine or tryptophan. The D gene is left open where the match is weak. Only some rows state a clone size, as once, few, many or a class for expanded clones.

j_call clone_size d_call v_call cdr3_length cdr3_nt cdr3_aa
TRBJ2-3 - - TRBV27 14 TGTGCCAGCAGCCCCCCCGGGGTCGCAGATACGCAGTATTTT CASSPPGVADTQYF
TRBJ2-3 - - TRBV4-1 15 TGCGCCAGCAGCCAAGCCGTAGCGGGCACAGATACGCAGTATTTT CASSQAVAGTDTQYF
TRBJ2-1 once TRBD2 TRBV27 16 TGTGCCTCCCGACAGGGACTAGCAGGCACCCACAATGAGCAGTTCTTC CASRQGLAGTHNEQFF
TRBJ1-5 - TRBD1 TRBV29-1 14 TGCAGCGTTGCAGGGACAGGGGGCAATCAGCCCCAGCATTTT CSVAGTGGNQPQHF
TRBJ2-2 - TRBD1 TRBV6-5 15 TGTGCCAGCAGTTACTACGACAGGGACACCGGGGAGCTGTTTTTT CASSYYDRDTGELFF
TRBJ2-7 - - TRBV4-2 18 TGTGCCAGCAGCCAAGAATACGAGAGCGGGCCGGCCCCCTACGAGCAGTACTTC CASSQEYESGPAPYEQYF
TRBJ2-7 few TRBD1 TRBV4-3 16 TGCGCCAGCAGCCAAAGATCCGGGACAGACTCCTACGAGCAGTACTTC CASSQRSGTDSYEQYF
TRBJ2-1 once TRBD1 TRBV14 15 TGTGCCAGCAGCCAGACAGGGGGGGGGCACAATGAGCAGTTCTTC CASSQTGGGHNEQFF
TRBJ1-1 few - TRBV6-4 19 TGTGCCAGCAGTGAACCCAGCGGGCGCCCTCGGCGGAGGAACACTGAAGCTTTCTTT CASSEPSGRPRRRNTEAFF
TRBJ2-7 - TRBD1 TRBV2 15 TGTGCCAGCAGACCAAGGGACAGGGGATACTACGAGCAGTACTTC CASRPRDRGYYEQYF
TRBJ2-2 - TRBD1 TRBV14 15 TGTGCCAGCTCTAAGGGACAGAGAAGGACCGGGGAGCTGTTTTTT CASSKGQRRTGELFF
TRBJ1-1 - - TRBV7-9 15 TGTGCCAGCAGCTTAGCGCAAGCGGCTAACACTGAAGCTTTCTTT CASSLAQAANTEAFF
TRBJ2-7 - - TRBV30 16 TGTGCCTGGAGTGTCCGGCAGGCCCGAGGGCCCTACGAGCAGTACTTC CAWSVRQARGPYEQYF
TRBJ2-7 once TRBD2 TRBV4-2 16 TGTGCCAGCAGCCAAGAGGGCAGCGGGAGGCCCCGGGAGCAGTACTTC CASSQEGSGRPREQYF
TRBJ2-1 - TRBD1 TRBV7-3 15 TGTGCCAGCAGCTTACATGGCAGGGGGCCCAATGAGCAGTTCTTC CASSLHGRGPNEQFF
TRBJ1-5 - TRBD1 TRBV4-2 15 TGTGCCAGCAGCCCGGACAGGTTCGGAAATCAGCCCCAGCATTTT CASSPDRFGNQPQHF
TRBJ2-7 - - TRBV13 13 TGTGCCAGCAGCCGCGGCCCCTACTACGAGCAGTACTTC CASSRGPYYEQYF
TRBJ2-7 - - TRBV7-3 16 TGTGCCAGCAGCTTCTCCTTAGCGGCTCTGCCCGTCGAGCAGTACTTC CASSFSLAALPVEQYF
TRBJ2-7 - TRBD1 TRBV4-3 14 TGCGCCAGCAGCCCGCGAAGAGGGACAGGAGAGCAGTACTTC CASSPRRGTGEQYF